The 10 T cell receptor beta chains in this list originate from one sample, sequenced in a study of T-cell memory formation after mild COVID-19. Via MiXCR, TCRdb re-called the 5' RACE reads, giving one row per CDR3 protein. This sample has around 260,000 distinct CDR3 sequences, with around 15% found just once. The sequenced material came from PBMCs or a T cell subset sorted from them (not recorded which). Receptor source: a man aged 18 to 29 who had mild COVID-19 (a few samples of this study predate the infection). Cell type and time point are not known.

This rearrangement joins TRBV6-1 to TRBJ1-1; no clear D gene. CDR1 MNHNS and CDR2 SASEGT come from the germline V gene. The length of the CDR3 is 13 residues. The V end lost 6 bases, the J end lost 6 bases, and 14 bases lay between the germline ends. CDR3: CASSPGTVPEAFF. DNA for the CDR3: TGTGCCAGCAGCCCCGGCACAGTGCCTGAAGCTTTCTTT.

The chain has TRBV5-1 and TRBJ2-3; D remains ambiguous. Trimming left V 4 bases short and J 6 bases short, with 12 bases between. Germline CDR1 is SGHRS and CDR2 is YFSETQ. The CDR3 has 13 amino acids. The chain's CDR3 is CASSAAPGDTQYF. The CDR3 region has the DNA TGCGCCAGCAGCGCAGCCCCCGGGGATACGCAGTATTTT.

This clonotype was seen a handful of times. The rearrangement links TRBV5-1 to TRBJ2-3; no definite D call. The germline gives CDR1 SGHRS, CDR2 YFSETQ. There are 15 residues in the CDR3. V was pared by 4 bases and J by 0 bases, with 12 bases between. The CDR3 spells CASSRERPSTDTQYF. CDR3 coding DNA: TGCGCCAGCAGCCGTGAAAGACCCAGCACAGATACGCAGTATTTT.

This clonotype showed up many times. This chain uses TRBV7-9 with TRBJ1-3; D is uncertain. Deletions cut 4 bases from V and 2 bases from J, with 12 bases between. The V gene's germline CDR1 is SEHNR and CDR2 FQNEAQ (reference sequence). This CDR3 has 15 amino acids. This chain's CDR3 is CASSSRSGTGNTIYF. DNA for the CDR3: TGTGCCAGCAGCTCCCGGTCGGGCACTGGAAACACCATATATTTT.

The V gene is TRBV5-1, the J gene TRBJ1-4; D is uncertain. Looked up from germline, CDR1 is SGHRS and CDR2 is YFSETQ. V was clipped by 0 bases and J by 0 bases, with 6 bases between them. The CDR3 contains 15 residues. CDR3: CASSLEGPTNEKLFF. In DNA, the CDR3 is TGCGCCAGCAGCTTGGAAGGACCAACTAATGAAAAACTGTTTTTT. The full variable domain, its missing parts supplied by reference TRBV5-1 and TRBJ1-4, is KAGVTQTPRYLIKTRGQQVTLSCSPISGHRSVSWYQQTPGQGLQFLFEYFSETQRNKGNFPGRFSGRQFSNSRSEMNVSTLELGDSALYLCASSLEGPTNEKLFFGSGTQLSVL.

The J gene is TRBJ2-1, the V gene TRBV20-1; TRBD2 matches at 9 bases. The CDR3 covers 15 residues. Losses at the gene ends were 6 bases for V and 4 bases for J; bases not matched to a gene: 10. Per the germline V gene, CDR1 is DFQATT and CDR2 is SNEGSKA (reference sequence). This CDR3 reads CSARGGGARYNEQFF. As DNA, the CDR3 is TGCAGTGCCAGGGGCGGGGGGGCAAGGTACAATGAGCAGTTCTTC.

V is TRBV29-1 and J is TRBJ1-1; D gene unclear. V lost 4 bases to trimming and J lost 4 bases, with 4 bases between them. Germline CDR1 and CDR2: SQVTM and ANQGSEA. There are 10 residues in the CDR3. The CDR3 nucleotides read TGCAGCGTTGGTTTCACTGAAGCTTTCTTT. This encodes CSVGFTEAFF.

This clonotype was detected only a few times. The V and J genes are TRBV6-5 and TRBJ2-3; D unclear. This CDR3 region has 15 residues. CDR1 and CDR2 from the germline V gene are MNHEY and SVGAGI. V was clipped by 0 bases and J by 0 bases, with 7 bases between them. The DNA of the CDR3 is TGTGCCAGCAGTTACTCGAGGTTGAGCACAGATACGCAGTATTTT. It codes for CASSYSRLSTDTQYF.

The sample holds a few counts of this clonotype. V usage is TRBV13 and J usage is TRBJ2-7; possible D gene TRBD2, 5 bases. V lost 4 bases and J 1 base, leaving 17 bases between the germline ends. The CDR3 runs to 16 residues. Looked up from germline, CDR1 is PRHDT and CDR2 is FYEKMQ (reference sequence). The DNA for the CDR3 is TGTGCCAGCAGCTGTACATCGGGAACGCCATCCTACGAGCAGTACTTC. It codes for CASSCTSGTPSYEQYF.

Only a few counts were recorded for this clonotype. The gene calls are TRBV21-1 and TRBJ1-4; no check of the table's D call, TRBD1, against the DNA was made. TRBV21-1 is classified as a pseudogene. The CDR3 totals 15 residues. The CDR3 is CASSMRTATNEKLFF. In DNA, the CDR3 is TGTGCCAGCAGCATGCGGACAGCAACTAATGAAAAACTGTTTTTT.